The 15 T cell receptor beta chains below come from one sample, sequenced in a study of T-cell reconstitution after alpha-beta-depleted transplantation in children. A library of TCRbeta sequences, prepared with unique molecular identifiers, was generated. Via MiXCR, TCRdb re-called the PCR reads, giving one row per CDR3 protein. In the table there are approximately 250,000 distinct CDR3 sequences, roughly 24% of which are singletons. Sequences were derived from PBMCs, sampled before TCRalphabeta/CD19-depleted stem cell transplant. These receptors were obtained from a girl aged 2-10 years with Fanconi anemia, due to receive a stem cell transplant.

This clonotype was seen many times. The chain couples TRBV20-1 to TRBJ2-1; 9 bases align to TRBD1. Germline assignment: CDR1 DFQATT and CDR2 SNEGSKA (reference sequence). The V and J ends lost 8 bases and 6 bases, in that order; junction bases with no gene match: 8. The CDR3 contains 13 residues. The CDR3 loop is CSYDRGEGNEQFF. The CDR3 DNA reads as TGCAGTTATGACAGGGGGGAAGGCAATGAGCAGTTCTTC.

The chain links TRBV20-1 to TRBJ2-1; 8 nucleotides match TRBD2. The CDR3 has 12 amino acids. V was clipped by 7 bases and J by 4 bases; unmatched bases: 3. CDR1 is DFQATT, CDR2 SNEGSKA, per germline (reference sequence). The CDR3 here is CSEAGAYNEQFF. CDR3 DNA sequence: TGCAGTGAAGCGGGGGCTTACAATGAGCAGTTCTTC.

This clonotype was observed many times. The chain carries TRBV29-1 and TRBJ2-3, with D perhaps assigned TRBD1 or TRBD2 (7 bases each). Germline lookup yields CDR1 SQVTM and CDR2 ANQGSEA. Trimming removed 0 bases from V and 11 bases from J, with 12 bases in between. The CDR3 runs 12 residues. CDR3 in DNA: TGCAGCGTTGAAGATCAGGGGGGGAAGCAGTATTTT. It yields the protein CSVEDQGGKQYF.

This clonotype was counted a few times. J is TRBJ1-2 and V is TRBV29-1, with a tentative D call TRBD1 (5 bases). V was trimmed by 0 bases and J by 8 bases, leaving 28 bases between them. The CDR3 runs 18 residues. The V gene's germline CDR1 is SQVTM and CDR2 ANQGSEA. CDR3 sequence (DNA): TGCAGCGTTGAAGATCACAAGGGTAGAAGAGGCCGCGGGGGGGGCTACACCTTC. It is translated as CSVEDHKGRRGRGGGYTF.

The V call is TRBV6-4, the J call TRBJ1-2; D not resolved. Trimming took off 2 bases at V and 6 bases at J, with 10 bases between the two ends. Germline values: CDR1 MRHNA, CDR2 SNTAGT. The CDR3 spans 13 residues. CDR3 in amino acids: CASSDARGNGYTF. In DNA form, the CDR3 reads TGTGCCAGCAGTGACGCGAGAGGGAATGGCTACACCTTC.

V is TRBV20-1 and J is TRBJ1-5; D not resolved. CDR1 is DFQATT, CDR2 SNEGSKA, per germline (reference sequence). The germline V and J ends were trimmed by 1 base and 5 bases, with 6 bases remaining between them. This CDR3 has 12 residues. CDR3 in amino acids: CSARGGYQPQHF. The CDR3 DNA is TGCAGTGCTAGAGGAGGATATCAGCCCCAGCATTTT.

Ten or more counts support this clonotype. This sequence joins TRBV12-3 or TRBV12-4 and TRBJ1-1; a weak D match, TRBD1 (6 bases). There are 14 residues in the CDR3. V dropped 5 bases and J dropped 2 bases, with 12 bases sitting between them. As DNA, the CDR3 is TGTGCCAGCAGTCCTACAGGGATTAACACTGAAGCTTTCTTT. Amino acid sequence: CASSPTGINTEAFF.

The genes are TRBV6-5 and TRBJ2-2; a possible D gene is TRBD2 (5 bases). The CDR3 sequence is 15 residues long. Per germline, CDR1 MNHEY and CDR2 SVGAGI. V was pared by 2 bases and J by 1 base, with 8 bases between. CDR3 protein: CASSYGGGNTGELFF. For the CDR3, the DNA is TGTGCCAGCAGTTACGGAGGAGGGAACACCGGGGAGCTGTTTTTT.

This clonotype was seen at least ten times. The chain links TRBV12-3 or TRBV12-4 to TRBJ2-7; D gene uncertain. The ends were cut back, 4 bases at V and 2 bases at J, with 12 bases in the middle. CDR3 length equals 14 residues. The CDR3 coding sequence is TGTGCCAGCAGTTCTTTAGATACCGCCTACGAGCAGTACTTC. Translated: CASSSLDTAYEQYF.

J is TRBJ2-1 and V is TRBV7-3, with a possible D match to TRBD1 (5 bases). Germline V CDR1 and CDR2: SGHTA, FQGTGA. Trimming shortened V by 4 bases and J by 4 bases, and 8 bases separated the two germline ends. This CDR3 is 13 amino acids long. The CDR3 nucleotides are TGTGCCAGCAGCTACGCAGGGTACAATGAGCAGTTCTTC. Translation gives CASSYAGYNEQFF.

The genes are TRBV10-3 and TRBJ2-1; 10 bases are a match to TRBD2. The germline V gene has CDR1 ENHRY and CDR2 SYGVKD. The CDR3 spans 16 residues. J lost 2 bases, V lost 0 bases, and 1 base had no gene match. CDR3 amino acids: CAISESSGRTYNEQFF. The CDR3 DNA is TGTGCCATCAGTGAGTCTAGCGGGAGGACCTACAATGAGCAGTTCTTC.

This clonotype showed up just a few times. The chain combines TRBV28 with TRBJ2-7; the match to TRBD1 covers 7 bases. This CDR3 spans 12 amino acids. With V trimmed by 7 bases and J by 2 bases, 2 bases remained unmatched. Germline V gene sequence: CDR1 MDHEN, CDR2 SYDVKM. The CDR3 DNA follows: TGTGCCAGCACAACAGGGGCCTACGAGCAGTACTTC. This gives the protein CASTTGAYEQYF.

This clonotype has a handful of counts. For the CDR3, the DNA is TGTGCCAGCAGCTCGTGGCGGGGACGCACAGATACGCAGTATTTT. As protein: CASSSWRGRTDTQYF. This rearrangement joins TRBV5-4 to TRBJ2-3, with TRBD2 as a possible D gene (6 bases). V was trimmed by 3 bases and J by 1 base, leaving 12 bases between them. The length of the CDR3 is 15 residues. From germline, CDR1 is SGHNT and CDR2 YYREEE (reference sequence).

This clonotype was seen only a few times. J is TRBJ2-1 and V is TRBV20-1; TRBD2 is a possible D gene (6 bases). This CDR3 has 18 amino acids. Germline V gives CDR1 DFQATT, CDR2 SNEGSKA (reference sequence). V was trimmed by 3 bases and J by 2 bases, leaving 23 bases between them. CDR3 loop: CSARGVLGTRPAYNEQFF. For the CDR3, the DNA is TGCAGTGCTAGGGGCGTACTTGGGACTCGCCCTGCCTACAATGAGCAGTTCTTC.

The rearrangement joins TRBV6-5 to TRBJ2-1; no firm D call. The germline V gene encodes CDR1 MNHEY and CDR2 SVGAGI. V was cut by 2 bases and J by 6 bases, with 11 bases left in between. The CDR3 spans 14 residues. The CDR3 region is CASSYDLVRNEQFF. CDR3 coding DNA: TGTGCCAGCAGTTACGATCTGGTGCGCAATGAGCAGTTCTTC.